Below are 18 T cell receptor beta chains sequenced from a single sample in a study of blood T cell repertoires in COVID-19. Produced via immunoSEQ multiplex PCR; TCRdb's table is partial and in-frame only. This table holds roughly 380,000 clones, approximately 91% found once. Sequencing was done on a sample of peripheral blood. The receptors were gathered from a woman aged 40 to 50 with COVID-19, enrolled during active disease.

The chain links TRBV28 to TRBJ2-3; the match to TRBD1 covers 8 bases. Germline V gene data show CDR1 as MDHEN and CDR2 as SYDVKM. The CDR3 runs 17 residues. Unmatched junction bases numbered 13, after V lost 2 bases and J lost 6 bases. The CDR3 nucleotides read TGTGCCAGCAGTTTACCCCTTACCGACAGGGGAGAGGATACGCAGTATTTT. This codes for CASSLPLTDRGEDTQYF.

This rearrangement joins TRBV7-2 to TRBJ2-7, with D perhaps matching TRBD2 (7 bases). The germline V gene has CDR1 SGHTA and CDR2 FQGNSA. The CDR3 has 14 amino acids. Trimming took off 0 bases at V and 4 bases at J, with 10 bases between the two ends. The CDR3 loop is CASSLARGGYEQYF. CDR3 nucleotides: TGTGCCAGCAGCTTAGCTAGGGGGGGATACGAGCAGTACTTC. Based on the CDR3 plus reference TRBV7-2 and TRBJ2-7, the full variable domain is GAGVSQSPSNKVTEKGKDVELRCDPISGHTALYWYRQSLGQGLEFLIYFQGNSAPDKSGLPSDRFSAERTGGSVSTLTIQRTQQEDSAVYLCASSLARGGYEQYFGPGTRLTVT.

This sequence joins TRBV28 and TRBJ2-1; a possible D gene is TRBD2 (5 bases). There are 14 residues in the CDR3. The V and J ends lost 5 bases and 3 bases respectively, with 11 bases between them. Germline V gene sequence: CDR1 MDHEN, CDR2 SYDVKM. CDR3 nucleotide sequence: TGTGCCAGCAGTATAGCGAGACTCTACAATGAGCAGTTCTTC. This sequence encodes CASSIARLYNEQFF.

This clone showed up just once. The rearrangement links TRBV28 to TRBJ2-7; 8 bases map to TRBD1. Trimming at V came to 3 bases and at J to 6 bases, leaving 13 bases not matched to a gene. The CDR3 is made up of 16 amino acids. The germline gives CDR1 MDHEN, CDR2 SYDVKM. The CDR3, as DNA: TGTGCCAGCAGTTTGTGGGTGGGCAGGGGGCTTAGCGAGCAGTACTTC. It specifies CASSLWVGRGLSEQYF.

J is TRBJ1-1 and V is TRBV6-5; D might be TRBD1 (6 bases). V shed 6 bases and J shed 3 bases, with 17 bases lying between them. Germline V gene data show CDR1 as MNHEY and CDR2 as SVGAGI. This CDR3 region has 15 residues. Here the CDR3 reads CASRPGGGRDTEAFF. In DNA form, the CDR3 reads TGTGCCAGCAGACCGGGAGGGGGACGGGACACTGAAGCTTTCTTT.

The sample holds one count of this clone. CDR3 protein: CASSPRAGSYEQYF. As DNA, the CDR3 is TGTGCCAGCAGTCCAAGAGCGGGGTCCTACGAGCAGTACTTC. V is TRBV27 and J is TRBJ2-7; TRBD2 matches 7 bases. The CDR3 is 14 amino acids. Germline assignment: CDR1 MNHEY and CDR2 SMNVEV (reference sequence). The V gene end was trimmed by 5 bases and the J gene end by 1 base; junction bases not matched to a gene: 5.

The chain couples TRBV7-2 to TRBJ2-3, with TRBD2 as a possible D gene (5 bases). CDR3 length equals 13 residues. V was shortened by 2 bases and J by 5 bases, with 8 bases between the two germline ends. The germline V gene has CDR1 SGHTA and CDR2 FQGNSA. In DNA form, the CDR3 reads TGTGCCAGCAGCTTAATCGGGAAAGATACGCAGTATTTT. It yields the protein CASSLIGKDTQYF.

In nucleotides, the CDR3 is TGTGCCAGCAGTTCTGCGACAGGGAATAACTATGGCTACACCTTC. Amino acids: CASSSATGNNYGYTF. The genes are TRBV28 and TRBJ1-2; 7 bases align to TRBD1. After removal of 4 bases from V and 1 base from J, the junction contained 6 bases not matched to a gene. The CDR3 has 15 residues. Germline loops: CDR1 MDHEN, CDR2 SYDVKM.

This chain joins TRBV28 and TRBJ1-2; no definite D call. The CDR3 has 15 residues. The V gene's germline CDR1 is MDHEN and CDR2 SYDVKM. The V end lost 3 bases, the J end lost 4 bases, and 15 bases lay between the germline ends. CDR3: CASSFALRRSYGYTF. The CDR3, as DNA: TGTGCCAGCAGTTTTGCACTACGGAGAAGCTATGGCTACACCTTC.

The chain combines TRBV7-2 with TRBJ1-1; possible D gene TRBD1, 5 bases. Germline lookup yields CDR1 SGHTA and CDR2 FQGNSA. The length of the CDR3 is 15 residues. Trimming removed 7 bases at V and 4 bases at J, with 19 bases between. CDR3 bases: TGTGCCAGCACCTCCTGGGGCGTAAAGAGCACTGAAGCTTTCTTT. Protein product: CASTSWGVKSTEAFF. Filled out from reference TRBV7-2 and TRBJ1-1, the complete variable domain reads GAGVSQSPSNKVTEKGKDVELRCDPISGHTALYWYRQSLGQGLEFLIYFQGNSAPDKSGLPSDRFSAERTGGSVSTLTIQRTQQEDSAVYLCASTSWGVKSTEAFFGQGTRLTVV.

The CDR3 protein is CASSQEQGGNQPQHF. CDR3 DNA sequence: TGTGCCAGCTCACAAGAACAGGGAGGCAATCAGCCCCAGCATTTT. This rearrangement joins TRBV18 to TRBJ1-5, with D perhaps matching TRBD1 (6 bases). This CDR3 is built from 15 residues. The germline V gene encodes CDR1 KGHSH and CDR2 LQKENI. The V gene lost 4 bases and the J gene lost 2 bases, with 12 bases spanning the gap.

This chain uses TRBV29-1 with TRBJ1-2, with 9 bases that match TRBD1. CDR3 length equals 15 residues. V lost 7 bases and J lost 5; bases outside the gene matches: 14. Germline V gene lookup returns CDR1 SQVTM and CDR2 ANQGSEA. The CDR3 region is CSARETGGFWYGYTF. The CDR3 DNA is TGCAGCGCCAGGGAGACAGGGGGTTTTTGGTATGGCTACACCTTC.

This chain uses TRBV29-1 with TRBJ2-7; D possibly corresponds to TRBD1 (6 bases). The V gene's germline CDR1 is SQVTM and CDR2 ANQGSEA. V was shortened by 3 bases and J by 2 bases, with 11 bases between the two germline ends. CDR3 length: 13 residues. CDR3 sequence: CSVDEGETYEQYF. As DNA, the CDR3 is TGCAGCGTTGACGAGGGGGAGACCTACGAGCAGTACTTC.

In the case of this clone: An end of the junction does not agree with germline; a read error may underlie this. V is TRBV7-8 and J is TRBJ1-6; the match to TRBD1 covers 9 bases. This CDR3 has 15 amino acids. The V gene's germline CDR1 is SGHVS and CDR2 FQNEAQ. The DNA of the CDR3 is TGTGCCAGCAGCTCATCGGGACAGGGCAATTCGCCCCTCCACTTT. It yields the protein CASSSSGQGNSPLHF. Combining the CDR3 with reference TRBV7-8 and TRBJ1-6 gives the whole variable domain GAGVSQSPRYKVAKRGQDVALRCDPISGHVSLFWYQQALGQGPEFLTYFQNEAQLDKSGLPSDRFFAERPEGSVSTLKIQRTQQEDSAVYLCASSSSGQGNSPLHFGNGTRLTVT.

The chain recombines TRBV3-1 (or the pseudogene TRBV3-2) with TRBJ1-1, with a tentative D call TRBD1 (5 bases). The germline V and J ends were trimmed by 3 bases and 3 bases, with 11 bases remaining between them. The CDR3 has 14 amino acids. Germline V gene lookup returns CDR1 LGHDT and CDR2 YNNKEL (reference sequence). CDR3 sequence reads: CASSQGGEYTEAFF. The CDR3 DNA follows: TGTGCCAGCAGCCAGGGGGGTGAATACACTGAAGCTTTCTTT.

The genes are TRBV6-5 and TRBJ1-1, with 8 bases aligning to TRBD1. V lost 7 bases to trimming and J lost 5 bases; unmatched junction nucleotides: 6. The CDR3 sequence is 13 residues long. CDR1 and CDR2 (germline): MNHEY, SVGAGI. For the CDR3, the DNA is TGTGCCAGCAAAACAGGGGGGAGGACTGAAGCTTTCTTT. Translating it yields CASKTGGRTEAFF.

The chain couples TRBV12-5 to TRBJ2-3; D possibly matches TRBD1 or TRBD2 (6 bases each). This CDR3 spans 15 amino acids. V was cut by 5 bases and J by 4 bases, with 16 bases left in between. The germline gives CDR1 LGHNT, CDR2 FRNRAP. The CDR3 region is CASGLGAGKADTQYF. The DNA of the CDR3 is TGTGCTAGTGGTCTGGGGGCGGGAAAGGCAGATACGCAGTATTTT.

This clone was recorded only once. This chain links TRBV4-3 with TRBJ2-2; 8 bases map to TRBD1. J lost 0 bases, V lost 3 bases, and 6 bases had no gene match. This CDR3 has 17 amino acids. The germline V gene encodes CDR1 LGHNA and CDR2 YSLEER. The CDR3 is CASSQGQGAANTGELFF. The DNA for the CDR3 is TGCGCCAGCAGCCAGGGTCAGGGGGCCGCGAACACCGGGGAGCTGTTTTTT.